The sequence of this T cell receptor beta chain was determined in a study of blood T cells in healthy people across ages. Primers used in a second PCR of roughly 7 to 12 cycles were a sample-barcoded 5' primer and a J-beta primer mix. TCRdb fed the 5' RACE reads into MiXCR, producing one record per CDR3 protein. The table has hundreds of thousands of distinct CDR3 sequences, approximately 25% seen once. The germline gives CDR1 MDHEN, CDR2 SYDVKM. Germline trimming cut 6 bases from V and 0 bases from J; bases unmatched to any gene: 8. CDR3 length: 16 residues. These data are also associated with another study on T cells of mothers and their children.

Sequenced sample: blood. J is TRBJ1-3 and V is TRBV28; 7 nucleotides line up with TRBD1. The source is a boy between 5 and 17 years old in good health. The CDR3 sequence is CASRGNRGFSGNTIYF. The CDR3 DNA sequence: TGTGCCAGCAGGGGTAACAGGGGTTTCTCTGGAAACACCATATATTTT.